This T cell receptor beta chain appears in the sequencing data of a study of CD8 T cells in ankylosing spondylitis. Whole-study findings and limits: Characteristic of ankylosing spondylitis blood, it appeared, was a TCR beta motif comprising about eight highly homologous variants.

The germline V gene encodes CDR1 SQVTM and CDR2 ANQGSEA. This CDR3 contains 11 residues. Deletions cut 4 bases from V and 6 bases from J, with 9 bases between. MiXCR, applied by TCRdb to the 5' RACE reads, yields one record per CDR3 protein. The table records around 490,000 distinct CDR3 sequences, approximately 5.3% of them present only once. This clonotype was counted ten times or more. Its target is unknown. The receptor was isolated from a male donor with ankylosing spondylitis. Sequencing was carried out using blood, either unsorted or a sorted T cell fraction (not recorded which). The gene calls are TRBV29-1 and TRBJ1-2; no reliable D call. CDR3 DNA sequence: TGCAGCGTTGCCTACAGAGATGGCTACACCTTC. It yields the protein CSVAYRDGYTF. The whole variable domain, filled in from reference TRBV29-1 and TRBJ1-2, reads SAVISQKPSRDICQRGTSLTIQCQVDSQVTMMFWYRQQPGQSLTLIATANQGSEATYESGFVIDKFPISRPNLTFSTLTVSNMSPEDSSIYLCSVAYRDGYTFGSGTRLTVV.